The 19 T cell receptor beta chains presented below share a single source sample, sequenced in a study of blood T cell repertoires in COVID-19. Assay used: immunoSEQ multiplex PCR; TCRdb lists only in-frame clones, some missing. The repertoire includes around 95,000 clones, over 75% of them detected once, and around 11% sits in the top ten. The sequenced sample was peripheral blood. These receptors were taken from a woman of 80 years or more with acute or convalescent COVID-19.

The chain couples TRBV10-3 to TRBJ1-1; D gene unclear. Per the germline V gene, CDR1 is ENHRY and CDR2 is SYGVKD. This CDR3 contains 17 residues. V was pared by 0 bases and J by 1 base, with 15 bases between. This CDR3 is CAISESISVRSNTEAFF. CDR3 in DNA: TGTGCCATCAGTGAGTCGATTTCGGTCAGGTCGAACACTGAAGCTTTCTTT.

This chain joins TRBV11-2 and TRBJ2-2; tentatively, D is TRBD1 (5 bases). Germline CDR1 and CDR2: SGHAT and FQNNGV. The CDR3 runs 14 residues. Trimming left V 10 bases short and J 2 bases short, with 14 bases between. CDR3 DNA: TGTGCCACCTCTGGGGCTCTCAACACCGGGGAGCTGTTTTTT. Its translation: CATSGALNTGELFF.

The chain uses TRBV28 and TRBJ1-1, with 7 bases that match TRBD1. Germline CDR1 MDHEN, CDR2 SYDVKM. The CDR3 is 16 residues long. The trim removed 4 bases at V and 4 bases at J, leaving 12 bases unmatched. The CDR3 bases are TGTGCCAGCAGTTCCCCCACCGGGACAGCTGGCACTGAAGCTTTCTTT. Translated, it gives CASSSPTGTAGTEAFF.

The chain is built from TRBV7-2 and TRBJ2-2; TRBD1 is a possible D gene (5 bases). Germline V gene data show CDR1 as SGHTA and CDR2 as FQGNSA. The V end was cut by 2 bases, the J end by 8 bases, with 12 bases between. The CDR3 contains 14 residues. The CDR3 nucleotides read TGTGCCAGCAGCTTACAGGGTGCTAAAGGGGAGCTGTTTTTT. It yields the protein CASSLQGAKGELFF. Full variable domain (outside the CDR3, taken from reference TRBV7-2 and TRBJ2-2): GAGVSQSPSNKVTEKGKDVELRCDPISGHTALYWYRQSLGQGLEFLIYFQGNSAPDKSGLPSDRFSAERTGGSVSTLTIQRTQQEDSAVYLCASSLQGAKGELFFGEGSRLTVL.

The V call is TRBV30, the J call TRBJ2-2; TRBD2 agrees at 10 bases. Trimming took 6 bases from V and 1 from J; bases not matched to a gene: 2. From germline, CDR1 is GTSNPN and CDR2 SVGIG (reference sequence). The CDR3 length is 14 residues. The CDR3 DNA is TGTGCCTGTCAGCGGGGGGGGAACACCGGGGAGCTGTTTTTT. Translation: CACQRGGNTGELFF. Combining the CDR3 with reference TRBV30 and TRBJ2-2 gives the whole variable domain SQTIHQWPATLVQPVGSPLSLECTVEGTSNPNLYWYRQAAGRGLQLLFYSVGIGQISSEVPQNLSASRPQDRQFILSSKKLLLSDSGFYLCACQRGGNTGELFFGEGSRLTVL.

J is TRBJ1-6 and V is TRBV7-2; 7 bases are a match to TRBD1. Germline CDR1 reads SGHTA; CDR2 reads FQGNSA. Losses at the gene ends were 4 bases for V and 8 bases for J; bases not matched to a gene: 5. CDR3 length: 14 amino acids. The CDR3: CASSSGTDYSPLHF. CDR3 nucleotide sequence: TGTGCCAGCAGCTCCGGGACAGATTATTCACCCCTCCACTTT.

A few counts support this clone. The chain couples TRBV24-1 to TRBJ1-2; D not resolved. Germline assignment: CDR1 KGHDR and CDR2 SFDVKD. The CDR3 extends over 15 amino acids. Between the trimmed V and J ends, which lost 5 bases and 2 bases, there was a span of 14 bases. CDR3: CATSGGPDLNYGYTF. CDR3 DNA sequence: TGTGCCACCAGTGGAGGGCCCGACCTAAACTATGGCTACACCTTC.

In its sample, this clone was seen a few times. The CDR3 nucleotides read TGTGCCAGCAGTTTTGGAGGGAGAGAACAGCCCCAGCATTTT. Residues: CASSFGGREQPQHF. The chain combines TRBV27 with TRBJ1-5; D uncertain. Trimming removed 3 bases at V and 7 bases at J, with 13 bases between. Germline V gives CDR1 MNHEY, CDR2 SMNVEV (reference sequence). The CDR3 is 14 residues long.

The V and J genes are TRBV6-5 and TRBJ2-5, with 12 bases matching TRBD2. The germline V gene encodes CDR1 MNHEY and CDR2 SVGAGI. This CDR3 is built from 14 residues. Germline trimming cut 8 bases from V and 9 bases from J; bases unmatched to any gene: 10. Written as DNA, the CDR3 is TGTGCCAGCTGGGCTAGCGGGGGGGCCGGGGCCCAGTACTTC. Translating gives CASWASGGAGAQYF.

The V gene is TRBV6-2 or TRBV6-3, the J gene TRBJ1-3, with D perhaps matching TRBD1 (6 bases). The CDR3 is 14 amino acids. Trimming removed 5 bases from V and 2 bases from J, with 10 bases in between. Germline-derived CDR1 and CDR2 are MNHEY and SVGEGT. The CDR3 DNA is TGTGCCAGCAGTCCGACAGGAACTGGAAACACCATATATTTT. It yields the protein CASSPTGTGNTIYF.

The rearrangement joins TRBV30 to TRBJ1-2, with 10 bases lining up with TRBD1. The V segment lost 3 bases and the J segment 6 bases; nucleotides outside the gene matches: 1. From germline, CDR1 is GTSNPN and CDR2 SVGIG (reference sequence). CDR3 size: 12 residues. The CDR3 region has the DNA TGTGCCTGGAGGACAGGGGGCGATGGCTACACCTTC. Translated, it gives CAWRTGGDGYTF.

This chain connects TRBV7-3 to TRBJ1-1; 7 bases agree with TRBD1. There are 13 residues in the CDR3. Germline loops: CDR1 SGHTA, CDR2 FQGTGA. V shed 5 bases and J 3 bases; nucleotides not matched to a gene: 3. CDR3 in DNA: TGTGCCAGCAGCAAAGACAGGGACACTGAAGCTTTCTTT. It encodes CASSKDRDTEAFF. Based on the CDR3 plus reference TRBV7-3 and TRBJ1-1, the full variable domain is GAGVSQTPSNKVTEKGKYVELRCDPISGHTALYWYRQSLGQGPEFLIYFQGTGAADDSGLPNDRFFAVRPEGSVSTLKIQRTERGDSAVYLCASSKDRDTEAFFGQGTRLTVV.

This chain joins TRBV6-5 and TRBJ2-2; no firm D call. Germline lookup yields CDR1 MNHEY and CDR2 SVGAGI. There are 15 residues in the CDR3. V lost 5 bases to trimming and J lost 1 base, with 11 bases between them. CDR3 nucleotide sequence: TGTGCCAGCAGTCCGCGACGGAGGAACACCGGGGAGCTGTTTTTT. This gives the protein CASSPRRRNTGELFF.

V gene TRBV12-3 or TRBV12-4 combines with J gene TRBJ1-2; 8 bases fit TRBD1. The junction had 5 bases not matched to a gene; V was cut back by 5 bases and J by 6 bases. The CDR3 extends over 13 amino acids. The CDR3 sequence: CASSRTGNHGYTF. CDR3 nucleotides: TGTGCCAGCAGTCGGACAGGGAACCATGGCTACACCTTC.

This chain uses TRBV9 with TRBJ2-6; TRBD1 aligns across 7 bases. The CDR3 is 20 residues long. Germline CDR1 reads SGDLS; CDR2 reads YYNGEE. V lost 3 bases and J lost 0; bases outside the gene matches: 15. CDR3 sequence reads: CASSDPWRQGTSSGANVLTF. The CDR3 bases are TGTGCCAGCAGCGACCCATGGAGACAGGGCACTAGCTCTGGGGCCAACGTCCTGACTTTC.

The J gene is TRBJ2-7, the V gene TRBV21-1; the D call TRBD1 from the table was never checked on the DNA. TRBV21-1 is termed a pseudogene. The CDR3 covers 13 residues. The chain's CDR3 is CASKGYSSYEQYF. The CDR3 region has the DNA TGTGCCAGCAAGGGGTATAGCTCCTACGAGCAGTACTTC.

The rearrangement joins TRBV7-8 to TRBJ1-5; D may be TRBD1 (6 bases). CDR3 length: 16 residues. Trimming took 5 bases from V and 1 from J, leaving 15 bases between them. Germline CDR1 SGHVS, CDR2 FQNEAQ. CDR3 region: CASSLTGIGSNQPQHF. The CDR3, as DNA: TGTGCCAGCAGCCTAACAGGGATCGGCAGCAATCAGCCCCAGCATTTT. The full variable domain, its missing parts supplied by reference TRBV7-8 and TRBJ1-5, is GAGVSQSPRYKVAKRGQDVALRCDPISGHVSLFWYQQALGQGPEFLTYFQNEAQLDKSGLPSDRFFAERPEGSVSTLKIQRTQQEDSAVYLCASSLTGIGSNQPQHFGDGTRLSIL.

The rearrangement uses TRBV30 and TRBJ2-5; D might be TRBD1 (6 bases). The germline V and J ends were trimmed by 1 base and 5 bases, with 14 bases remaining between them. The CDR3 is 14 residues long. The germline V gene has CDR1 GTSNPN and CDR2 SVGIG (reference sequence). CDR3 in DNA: TGTGCCTGGAGTGCTGGACAGTGGGGGGAGACCCAGTACTTC. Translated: CAWSAGQWGETQYF. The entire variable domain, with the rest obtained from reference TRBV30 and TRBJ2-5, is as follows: SQTIHQWPATLVQPVGSPLSLECTVEGTSNPNLYWYRQAAGRGLQLLFYSVGIGQISSEVPQNLSASRPQDRQFILSSKKLLLSDSGFYLCAWSAGQWGETQYFGPGTRLLVL.

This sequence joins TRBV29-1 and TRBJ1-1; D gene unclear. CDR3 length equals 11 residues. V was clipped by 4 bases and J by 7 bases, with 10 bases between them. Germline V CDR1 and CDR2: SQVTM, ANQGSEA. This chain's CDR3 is CSVVPGVEAFF. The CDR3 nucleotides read TGCAGCGTTGTTCCGGGAGTTGAAGCTTTCTTT. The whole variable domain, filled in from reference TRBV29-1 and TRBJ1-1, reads SAVISQKPSRDICQRGTSLTIQCQVDSQVTMMFWYRQQPGQSLTLIATANQGSEATYESGFVIDKFPISRPNLTFSTLTVSNMSPEDSSIYLCSVVPGVEAFFGQGTRLTVV.